This TCR beta chain originates from a study of OX40 agonist ivuxolimab in advanced cancers. Profiling relied on immunoSEQ multiplex PCR, and the TCRdb table lists in-frame clones only, not all of them. This table holds more than 70,000 clones, roughly nine tenths found once. Details on this clone: The antigen remains unidentified.

Germline V gives CDR1 SGHAT, CDR2 FQNNGV. The V gene lost 3 bases and the J gene lost 4 bases, with 12 bases spanning the gap. This CDR3 is built from 14 residues. General study findings and limits: Mean expanded clone counts were higher in CD8+ than CD4+ T cells.

The chain has TRBV11-2 and TRBJ1-2, with no clear D. Here the sequenced sample was CD4+ or CD8+ T cells sorted from blood, taken in a trial of the OX40 agonist ivuxolimab. The clonotype comes from an adult with an advanced solid tumor such as melanoma, head and neck, liver or kidney cancer. The CDR3 sequence: CASSFDRLVYGYTF. The CDR3 bases are TGTGCCAGCAGCTTCGATCGCCTGGTCTATGGCTACACCTTC.